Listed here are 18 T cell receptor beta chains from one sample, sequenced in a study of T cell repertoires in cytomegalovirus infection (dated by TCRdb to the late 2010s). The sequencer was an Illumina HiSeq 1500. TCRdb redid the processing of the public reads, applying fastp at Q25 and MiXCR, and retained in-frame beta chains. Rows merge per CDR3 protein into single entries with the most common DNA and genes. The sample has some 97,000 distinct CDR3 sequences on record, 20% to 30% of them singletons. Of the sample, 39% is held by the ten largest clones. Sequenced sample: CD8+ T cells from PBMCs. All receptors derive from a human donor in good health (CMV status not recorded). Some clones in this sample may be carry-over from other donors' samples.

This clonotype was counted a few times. CDR3 coding DNA: TGTGCCAGCAGCCCAGGAAGCGGAGCCCAAGAGACCCAGTACTTC. It codes for CASSPGSGAQETQYF. The V call is TRBV11-1, the J call TRBJ2-5, with D possibly being TRBD2 (5 bases). In germline, CDR1 is SGHAT, CDR2 FQDESV (reference sequence). The CDR3 covers 15 residues. Trimming left V 5 bases short and J 1 base short, with 14 bases between.

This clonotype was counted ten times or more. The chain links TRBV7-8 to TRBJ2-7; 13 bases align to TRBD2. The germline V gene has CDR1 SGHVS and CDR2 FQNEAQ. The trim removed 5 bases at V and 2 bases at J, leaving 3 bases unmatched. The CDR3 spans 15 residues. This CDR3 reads CASSRGTSGAYEQYF. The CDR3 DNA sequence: TGTGCCAGCAGCCGAGGGACTAGCGGGGCCTACGAGCAGTACTTC.

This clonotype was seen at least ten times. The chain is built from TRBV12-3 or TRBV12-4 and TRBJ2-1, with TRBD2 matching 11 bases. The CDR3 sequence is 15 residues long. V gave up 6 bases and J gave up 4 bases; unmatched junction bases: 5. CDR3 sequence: CASRLTSGEYNEQFF. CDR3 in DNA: TGTGCCAGCAGGCTGACTAGCGGGGAATACAATGAGCAGTTCTTC.

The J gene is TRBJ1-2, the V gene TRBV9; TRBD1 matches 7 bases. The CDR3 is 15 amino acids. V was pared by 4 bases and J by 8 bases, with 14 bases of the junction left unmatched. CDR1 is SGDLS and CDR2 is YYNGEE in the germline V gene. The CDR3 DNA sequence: TGTGCCAGCAGCCCGCGGGACAGACATGTTGACGGCTACACCTTC. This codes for CASSPRDRHVDGYTF.

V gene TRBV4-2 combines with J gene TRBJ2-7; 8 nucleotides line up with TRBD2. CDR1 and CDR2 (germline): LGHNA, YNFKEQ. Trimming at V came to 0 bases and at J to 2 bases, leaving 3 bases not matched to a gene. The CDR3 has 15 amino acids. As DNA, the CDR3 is TGTGCCAGCAGCCAAGAACTAGCGGACACCTACGAGCAGTACTTC. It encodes CASSQELADTYEQYF.

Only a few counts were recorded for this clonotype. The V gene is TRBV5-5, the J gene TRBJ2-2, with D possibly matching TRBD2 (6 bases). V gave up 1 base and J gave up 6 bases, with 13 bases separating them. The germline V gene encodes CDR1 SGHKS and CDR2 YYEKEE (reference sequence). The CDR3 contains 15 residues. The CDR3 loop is CASSLRVGEAGELFF. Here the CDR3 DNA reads TGTGCCAGCAGCTTGAGGGTTGGGGAGGCCGGGGAGCTGTTTTTT.

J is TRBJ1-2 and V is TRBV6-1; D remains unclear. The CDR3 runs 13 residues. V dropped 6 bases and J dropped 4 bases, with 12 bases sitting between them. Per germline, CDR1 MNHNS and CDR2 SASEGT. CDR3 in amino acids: CASSLGLIYGYTF. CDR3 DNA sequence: TGTGCCAGCAGCTTAGGACTGATCTATGGCTACACCTTC.

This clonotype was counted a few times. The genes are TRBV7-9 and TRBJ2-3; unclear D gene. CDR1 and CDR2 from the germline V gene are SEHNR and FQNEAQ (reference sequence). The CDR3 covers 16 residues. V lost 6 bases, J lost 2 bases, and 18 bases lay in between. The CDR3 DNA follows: TGTGCCAGCAGGCACGGGCTTTCGGATTTCACAGATACGCAGTATTTT. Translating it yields CASRHGLSDFTDTQYF.

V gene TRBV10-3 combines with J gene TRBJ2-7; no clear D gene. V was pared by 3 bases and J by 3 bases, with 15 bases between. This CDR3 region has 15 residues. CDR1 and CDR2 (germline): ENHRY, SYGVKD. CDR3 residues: CAISDPSLTLYEQYF. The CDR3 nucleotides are TGTGCCATCAGTGACCCCAGCCTGACCCTCTACGAGCAGTACTTC.

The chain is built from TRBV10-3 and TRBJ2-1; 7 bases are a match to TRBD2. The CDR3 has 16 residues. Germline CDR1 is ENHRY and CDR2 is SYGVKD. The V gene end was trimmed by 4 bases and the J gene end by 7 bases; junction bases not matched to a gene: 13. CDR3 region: CAISVELAATGNEQFF. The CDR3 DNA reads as TGTGCCATCAGTGTTGAGCTAGCGGCCACCGGGAATGAGCAGTTCTTC.

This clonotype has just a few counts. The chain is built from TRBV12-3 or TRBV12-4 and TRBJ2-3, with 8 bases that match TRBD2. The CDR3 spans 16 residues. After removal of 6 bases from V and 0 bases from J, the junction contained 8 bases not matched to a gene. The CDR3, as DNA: TGTGCCAGCAGCTCTCCACTAGCGGCCAGCACAGATACGCAGTATTTT. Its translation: CASSSPLAASTDTQYF.

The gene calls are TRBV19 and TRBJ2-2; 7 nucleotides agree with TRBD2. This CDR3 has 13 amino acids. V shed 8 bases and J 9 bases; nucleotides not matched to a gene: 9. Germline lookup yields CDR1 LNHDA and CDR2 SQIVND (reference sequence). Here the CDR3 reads CASGGGETRELFF. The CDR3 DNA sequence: TGTGCCAGTGGGGGAGGGGAGACCCGGGAGCTGTTTTTT.

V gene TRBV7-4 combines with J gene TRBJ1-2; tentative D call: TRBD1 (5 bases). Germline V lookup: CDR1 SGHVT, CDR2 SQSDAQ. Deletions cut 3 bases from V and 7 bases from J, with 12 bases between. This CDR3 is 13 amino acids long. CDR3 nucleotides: TGTGCCAGCAGCTTGTCGGCGAGGGGTGGCTACACCTTC. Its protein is CASSLSARGGYTF.

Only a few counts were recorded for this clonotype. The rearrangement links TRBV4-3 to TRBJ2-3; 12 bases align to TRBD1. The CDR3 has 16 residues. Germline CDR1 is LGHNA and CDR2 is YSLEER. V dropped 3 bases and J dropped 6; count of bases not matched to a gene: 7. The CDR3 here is CASSQAGTGGSDTQYF. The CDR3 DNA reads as TGCGCCAGCAGCCAGGCCGGGACAGGGGGCTCGGATACGCAGTATTTT.

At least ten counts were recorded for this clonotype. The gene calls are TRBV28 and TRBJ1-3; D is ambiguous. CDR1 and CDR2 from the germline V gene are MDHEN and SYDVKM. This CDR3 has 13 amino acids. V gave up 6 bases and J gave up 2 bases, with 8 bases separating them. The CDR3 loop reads CASSRSTGNTIYF. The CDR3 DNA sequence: TGTGCCAGCAGCCGGTCTACTGGAAACACCATATATTTT.

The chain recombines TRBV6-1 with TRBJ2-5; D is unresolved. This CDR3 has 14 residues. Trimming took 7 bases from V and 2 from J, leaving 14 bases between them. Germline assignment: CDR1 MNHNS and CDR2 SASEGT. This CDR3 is CASTPARSQETQYF. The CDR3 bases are TGTGCCAGCACCCCGGCCAGGAGTCAAGAGACCCAGTACTTC.

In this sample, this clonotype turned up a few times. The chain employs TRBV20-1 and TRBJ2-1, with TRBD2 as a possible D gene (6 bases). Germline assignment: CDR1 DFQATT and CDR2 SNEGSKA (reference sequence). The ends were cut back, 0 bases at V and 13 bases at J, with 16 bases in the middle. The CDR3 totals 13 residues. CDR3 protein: CSARDGSGGSQFF. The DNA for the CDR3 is TGCAGTGCTAGAGATGGTAGCGGAGGGTCCCAGTTCTTC.

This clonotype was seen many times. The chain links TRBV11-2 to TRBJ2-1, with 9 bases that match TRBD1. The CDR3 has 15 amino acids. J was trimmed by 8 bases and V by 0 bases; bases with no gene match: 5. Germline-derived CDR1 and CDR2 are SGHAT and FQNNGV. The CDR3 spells CASSLDTGGADEQFF. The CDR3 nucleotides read TGTGCCAGCAGCTTAGATACAGGGGGCGCGGATGAGCAGTTCTTC.